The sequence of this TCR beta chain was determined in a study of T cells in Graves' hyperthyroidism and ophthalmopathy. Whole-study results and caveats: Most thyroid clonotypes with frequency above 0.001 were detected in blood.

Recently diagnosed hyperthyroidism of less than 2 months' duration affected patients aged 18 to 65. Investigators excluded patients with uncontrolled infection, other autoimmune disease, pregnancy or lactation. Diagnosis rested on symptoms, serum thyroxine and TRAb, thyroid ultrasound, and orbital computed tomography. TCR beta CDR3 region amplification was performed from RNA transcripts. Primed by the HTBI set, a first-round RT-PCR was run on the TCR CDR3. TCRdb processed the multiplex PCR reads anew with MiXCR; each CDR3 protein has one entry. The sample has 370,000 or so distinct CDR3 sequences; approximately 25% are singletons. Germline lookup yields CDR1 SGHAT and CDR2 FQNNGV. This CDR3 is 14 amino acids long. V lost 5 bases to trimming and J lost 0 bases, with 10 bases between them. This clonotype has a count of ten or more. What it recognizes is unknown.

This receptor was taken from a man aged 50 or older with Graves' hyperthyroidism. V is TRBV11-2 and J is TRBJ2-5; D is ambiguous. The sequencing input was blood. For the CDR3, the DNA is TGTGCCAGCAGCCCCGGCGCCAACCAAGAGACCCAGTACTTC. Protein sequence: CASSPGANQETQYF. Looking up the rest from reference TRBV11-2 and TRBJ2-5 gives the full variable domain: EAGVAQSPRYKIIEKRQSVAFWCNPISGHATLYWYQQILGQGPKLLIQFQNNGVVDDSQLPKDRFSAERLKGVDSTLKIQPAKLEDSAVYLCASSPGANQETQYFGPGTRLLVL.